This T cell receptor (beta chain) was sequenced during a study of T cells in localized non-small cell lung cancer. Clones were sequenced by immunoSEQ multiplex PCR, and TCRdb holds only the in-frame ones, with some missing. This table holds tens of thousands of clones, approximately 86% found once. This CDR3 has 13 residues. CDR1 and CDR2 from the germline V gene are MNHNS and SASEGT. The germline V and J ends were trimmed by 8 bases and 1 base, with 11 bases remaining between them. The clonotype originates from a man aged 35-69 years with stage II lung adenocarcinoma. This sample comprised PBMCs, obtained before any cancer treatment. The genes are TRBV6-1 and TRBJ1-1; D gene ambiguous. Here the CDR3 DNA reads TGTGCCAGCTCCTGGGAGGAGAACACTGAAGCTTTCTTT. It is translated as CASSWEENTEAFF.